Listed below are T cell receptor beta chains from one sample, sequenced in a study of cytomegalovirus exposure and HLA in healthy donors. Generated by immunoSEQ multiplex PCR, the TCRdb table keeps only in-frame clones and is missing some. The sample yields 150,000 or so clones, roughly four fifths seen once. Source material: PBMCs. These receptors all come from a man younger than 40 in good health and CMV-seronegative. The CDR3 runs from the conserved cysteine through the conserved F or W. Fields, in order: D gene, J gene, clone size, V gene, CDR3 protein, CDR3 DNA. A D gene is named only where the DNA matches it firmly. Where a row states a size, it is once, few, many or the class of an expanded clone; other rows omit it.

d_gene: .; j_gene: TRBJ2-5; abundance: .; v_gene: TRBV6-6; CDR3aa: CASSYTTREETQYF; CDR3nt: TGTGCCAGCAGTTATACTACAAGAGAAGAGACCCAGTACTTC
d_gene: .; j_gene: TRBJ2-6; abundance: few; v_gene: TRBV28; CDR3aa: CASTPEEVGANVLTF; CDR3nt: TGTGCCAGCACACCTGAGGAGGTCGGGGCCAACGTCCTGACTTTC
d_gene: TRBD1; j_gene: TRBJ1-2; abundance: .; v_gene: TRBV6-4; CDR3aa: CASSETGDNYGYTF; CDR3nt: TGTGCCAGCAGTGAAACAGGGGATAACTATGGCTACACCTTC
d_gene: .; j_gene: TRBJ2-1; abundance: .; v_gene: TRBV5-4; CDR3aa: CASSLFNILDNEQFF; CDR3nt: TGTGCCAGCAGCTTATTTAATATCCTCGACAATGAGCAGTTCTTC
d_gene: TRBD1; j_gene: TRBJ2-7; abundance: .; v_gene: TRBV6-5; CDR3aa: CASRNRRDSSYEQYF; CDR3nt: TGTGCCAGCAGAAATCGCCGGGACAGTTCCTACGAGCAGTACTTC
d_gene: TRBD1; j_gene: TRBJ1-6; abundance: .; v_gene: TRBV28; CDR3aa: CASSSTRGTGNSPLHF; CDR3nt: TGTGCCAGCAGTTCCACCCGAGGGACAGGAAATTCACCCCTCCACTTT
d_gene: .; j_gene: TRBJ1-2; abundance: .; v_gene: TRBV5-1; CDR3aa: CASSLGQSNYGYTF; CDR3nt: TGCGCCAGCAGCTTGGGGCAGTCTAACTATGGCTACACCTTC
d_gene: .; j_gene: TRBJ1-4; abundance: .; v_gene: TRBV2; CDR3aa: CASRDRVNEKLFF; CDR3nt: TGTGCCAGCAGGGACAGAGTTAATGAAAAACTGTTTTTT
d_gene: .; j_gene: TRBJ1-2; abundance: .; v_gene: TRBV7-2; CDR3aa: CASSLATGPEGYTF; CDR3nt: TGTGCCAGCAGCTTAGCTACAGGGCCGGAAGGCTACACCTTC
d_gene: .; j_gene: TRBJ1-4; abundance: .; v_gene: TRBV18; CDR3aa: CASSLQGLQGEKLFF; CDR3nt: TGTGCCAGCTCCCTTCAGGGACTGCAAGGTGAAAAACTGTTTTTT
d_gene: .; j_gene: TRBJ2-7; abundance: .; v_gene: TRBV4-1; CDR3aa: CASSSKETESYEQYF; CDR3nt: TGCGCCAGCAGCTCAAAAGAGACAGAGTCCTACGAGCAGTACTTC
d_gene: .; j_gene: TRBJ2-7; abundance: .; v_gene: TRBV6-1; CDR3aa: CASSEFRAGDEQYF; CDR3nt: TGTGCCAGCAGTGAATTTAGGGCAGGGGACGAGCAGTACTTC
d_gene: TRBD1; j_gene: TRBJ2-3; abundance: .; v_gene: TRBV19; CDR3aa: CASSGTARTDTQYF; CDR3nt: TGTGCCAGTTCCGGGACAGCGAGAACAGATACGCAGTATTTT
d_gene: TRBD1; j_gene: TRBJ2-4; abundance: .; v_gene: TRBV6-5; CDR3aa: CASSGQGLAKNIQYF; CDR3nt: TGTGCCAGCAGTGGACAGGGGCTAGCCAAAAACATTCAGTACTTC
d_gene: .; j_gene: TRBJ2-2; abundance: .; v_gene: TRBV5-1; CDR3aa: CASSLELANTGELFF; CDR3nt: TGCGCCAGCAGCTTGGAACTAGCGAACACCGGGGAGCTGTTTTTT
d_gene: .; j_gene: TRBJ2-5; abundance: .; v_gene: TRBV21-1; CDR3aa: CASSGTAQETQYF; CDR3nt: TGTGCCAGCAGCGGGACAGCCCAAGAGACCCAGTACTTC
d_gene: TRBD2; j_gene: TRBJ2-7; abundance: .; v_gene: TRBV11-2; CDR3aa: CANSISGGSYEQYF; CDR3nt: TGTGCCAACAGCATTAGCGGGGGCTCCTACGAGCAGTACTTC
d_gene: .; j_gene: TRBJ1-4; abundance: .; v_gene: TRBV27; CDR3aa: CASSLRRDFEKLFF; CDR3nt: TGTGCCAGCAGTTTAAGAAGGGACTTCGAAAAACTGTTTTTT
d_gene: .; j_gene: TRBJ1-6; abundance: .; v_gene: TRBV7-2; CDR3aa: CASSLARGYRSSYNSPLHF; CDR3nt: TGTGCCAGCAGCTTAGCAAGGGGGTACAGGAGCTCCTATAATTCACCCCTCCACTTT
d_gene: TRBD2; j_gene: TRBJ2-5; abundance: .; v_gene: TRBV7-7; CDR3aa: CASSRSGGNQETQYF; CDR3nt: TGTGCTAGCAGCCGAAGCGGGGGGAACCAAGAGACCCAGTACTTC
d_gene: .; j_gene: TRBJ2-7; abundance: .; v_gene: TRBV6-1; CDR3aa: CASSEVTIYEQYF; CDR3nt: TGTGCCAGCAGTGAGGTTACAATCTACGAGCAGTACTTC
d_gene: .; j_gene: TRBJ2-7; abundance: .; v_gene: TRBV6-1; CDR3aa: CASSEERQSYEQYF; CDR3nt: TGTGCCAGCAGTGAAGAAAGACAGTCCTACGAGCAGTACTTC
d_gene: TRBD1; j_gene: TRBJ2-1; abundance: .; v_gene: TRBV5-1; CDR3aa: CASSWDRVGQFF; CDR3nt: TGCGCCAGCAGCTGGGACAGGGTTGGTCAGTTCTTC
d_gene: .; j_gene: TRBJ2-7; abundance: .; v_gene: TRBV28; CDR3aa: CASSSGGGSEQYF; CDR3nt: TGTGCCAGCAGCTCGGGTGGGGGCAGCGAGCAGTACTTC
d_gene: .; j_gene: TRBJ1-6; abundance: .; v_gene: TRBV27; CDR3aa: CASKGENNSPLHF; CDR3nt: TGTGCCAGCAAGGGAGAAAATAATTCACCCCTCCACTTT
d_gene: .; j_gene: TRBJ2-7; abundance: .; v_gene: TRBV5-1; CDR3aa: CASSLGGASYEQYF; CDR3nt: TGCGCCAGCAGCTTAGGGGGAGCGTCCTACGAGCAGTACTTC
d_gene: .; j_gene: TRBJ1-6; abundance: .; v_gene: TRBV27; CDR3aa: CASSLGPHNSPLHF; CDR3nt: TGTGCCAGCAGTTTGGGCCCGCATAATTCACCCCTCCACTTT
d_gene: TRBD1; j_gene: TRBJ2-3; abundance: .; v_gene: TRBV6-5; CDR3aa: CASSWGQVNTDTQYF; CDR3nt: TGTGCCAGCAGCTGGGGACAGGTGAATACAGATACGCAGTATTTT
d_gene: .; j_gene: TRBJ1-6; abundance: few; v_gene: TRBV7-5; CDR3aa: CARSLVSRNSPLHF; CDR3nt: TGTGCCAGAAGCTTAGTGTCCCGTAATTCACCCCTCCACTTT
d_gene: .; j_gene: TRBJ2-1; abundance: .; v_gene: TRBV5-3; CDR3aa: CARSSSNEQFF; CDR3nt: TGTGCCAGAAGCTCTAGCAATGAGCAGTTCTTC
d_gene: TRBD1; j_gene: TRBJ1-5; abundance: .; v_gene: TRBV5-1; CDR3aa: CASSVYRGEPQHF; CDR3nt: TGCGCCAGCAGCGTTTACAGGGGTGAGCCCCAGCATTTT
d_gene: TRBD2; j_gene: TRBJ2-5; abundance: .; v_gene: TRBV27; CDR3aa: CASSLLAGDQETQYF; CDR3nt: TGTGCCAGCAGTCTACTAGCGGGGGATCAAGAGACCCAGTACTTC
d_gene: TRBD2; j_gene: TRBJ2-5; abundance: few; v_gene: TRBV2; CDR3aa: CASSGGGRGVQETQYF; CDR3nt: TGTGCCAGCAGTGGGGGCGGGCGGGGGGTCCAAGAGACCCAGTACTTC
d_gene: TRBD2; j_gene: TRBJ2-7; abundance: .; v_gene: TRBV7-6; CDR3aa: CASSPGTSGGNYEQYF; CDR3nt: TGTGCCAGCAGCCCCGGGACTAGCGGGGGGAACTACGAGCAGTACTTC
d_gene: .; j_gene: TRBJ2-5; abundance: once; v_gene: TRBV19; CDR3aa: CASSNSGLRETQYF; CDR3nt: TGTGCCAGTAGTAACTCGGGACTCCGGGAGACCCAGTACTTC
d_gene: .; j_gene: TRBJ2-1; abundance: .; v_gene: TRBV28; CDR3aa: CASNKQGSVNEQFF; CDR3nt: TGTGCCAGCAACAAGCAGGGTTCTGTCAATGAGCAGTTCTTC
d_gene: TRBD2; j_gene: TRBJ2-5; abundance: .; v_gene: TRBV5-8; CDR3aa: CASSPWTSGERETQYF; CDR3nt: TGTGCCAGCAGCCCCTGGACTAGCGGGGAGAGGGAGACCCAGTACTTC
d_gene: .; j_gene: TRBJ2-5; abundance: .; v_gene: TRBV2; CDR3aa: CASSEREETQYF; CDR3nt: TGTGCCAGCAGTGAACGGGAAGAGACCCAGTACTTC
d_gene: TRBD2; j_gene: TRBJ2-3; abundance: .; v_gene: TRBV29-1; CDR3aa: CSVPSGSGGNTQYF; CDR3nt: TGCAGCGTTCCCAGCGGGAGTGGGGGTAATACGCAGTATTTT
d_gene: .; j_gene: TRBJ1-1; abundance: .; v_gene: TRBV4-1; CDR3aa: CASSPPLNTEAFF; CDR3nt: TGCGCCAGCAGCCCCCCTTTGAACACTGAAGCTTTCTTT
d_gene: .; j_gene: TRBJ2-1; abundance: .; v_gene: TRBV6-5; CDR3aa: CASSATRYNEQFF; CDR3nt: TGTGCCAGCAGTGCGACTCGATACAATGAGCAGTTCTTC
d_gene: TRBD1; j_gene: TRBJ1-1; abundance: .; v_gene: TRBV5-5; CDR3aa: CASSFRQGGTEAFF; CDR3nt: TGTGCCAGCAGCTTTAGACAGGGGGGAACTGAAGCTTTCTTT
d_gene: .; j_gene: TRBJ2-1; abundance: .; v_gene: TRBV9; CDR3aa: CASSVGTYNEQFF; CDR3nt: TGTGCCAGCAGCGTCGGTACCTACAATGAGCAGTTCTTC
d_gene: TRBD1; j_gene: TRBJ1-2; abundance: few; v_gene: TRBV25-1; CDR3aa: CASSDIGTGGARTYGYTF; CDR3nt: TGTGCCAGCAGTGACATAGGGACAGGGGGAGCCCGTACTTATGGCTACACCTTC
d_gene: TRBD1; j_gene: TRBJ1-5; abundance: .; v_gene: TRBV2; CDR3aa: CASSDGQGAGPQHF; CDR3nt: TGTGCCAGCAGCGATGGACAGGGGGCAGGGCCCCAGCATTTT
d_gene: TRBD2; j_gene: TRBJ2-3; abundance: .; v_gene: TRBV5-6; CDR3aa: CASSSSSGGTDTQYF; CDR3nt: TGTGCCAGCAGCTCCTCCAGCGGGGGCACAGATACGCAGTATTTT
d_gene: TRBD1; j_gene: TRBJ1-2; abundance: .; v_gene: TRBV27; CDR3aa: CASRPRIGGNYGYTF; CDR3nt: TGTGCCAGCAGGCCTCGGATAGGGGGCAATTATGGCTACACCTTC
d_gene: TRBD1; j_gene: TRBJ2-3; abundance: .; v_gene: TRBV27; CDR3aa: CASSPTGLGTDTQYF; CDR3nt: TGTGCCAGCAGCCCGACAGGGTTGGGCACAGATACGCAGTATTTT